This TCR beta chain was captured by sequencing in a study of T cell repertoires in cytomegalovirus infection. Study-wide background: Recently identified HLA-C-restricted CMV epitopes and well-studied HLA-B-restricted CMV epitopes were used by the study. From public TCR beta signatures came an indication of both CMV infection and matching HLA type. Whole-study results and caveats: Cumulated frequencies of public TCR beta families served to identify carriers of CMV plus the relevant HLA. The ex vivo response was dominated by HLA-C-restricted CMV-specific TCR beta clonotypes.

Turning to this clonotype: Its antigen is still unknown.

TCRdb reanalysed the reads using MiXCR and keeps one entry per CDR3 protein. The sample lists approximately 990,000 distinct CDR3 sequences, approximately 30% occurring once. The CDR3 is 15 amino acids. The junction had 10 bases not matched to a gene; V was cut back by 4 bases and J by 8 bases. The germline V gene has CDR1 WNHNN and CDR2 SYGVQD (reference sequence). The source is a human donor in good health (CMV status not recorded). Some clones in this sample may be carry-over from other donors' samples. This sequence joins TRBV10-1 and TRBJ2-1; TRBD1 matches at 8 bases. Sequencing was performed on cultured CD8+ T cells from PBMCs, taken from culture after CMV antigen stimulation. The DNA for the CDR3 is TGCGCCAGCAGTGGAATCAGGGGGCCGATGGATGAGCAGTTCTTC. Protein sequence: CASSGIRGPMDEQFF.